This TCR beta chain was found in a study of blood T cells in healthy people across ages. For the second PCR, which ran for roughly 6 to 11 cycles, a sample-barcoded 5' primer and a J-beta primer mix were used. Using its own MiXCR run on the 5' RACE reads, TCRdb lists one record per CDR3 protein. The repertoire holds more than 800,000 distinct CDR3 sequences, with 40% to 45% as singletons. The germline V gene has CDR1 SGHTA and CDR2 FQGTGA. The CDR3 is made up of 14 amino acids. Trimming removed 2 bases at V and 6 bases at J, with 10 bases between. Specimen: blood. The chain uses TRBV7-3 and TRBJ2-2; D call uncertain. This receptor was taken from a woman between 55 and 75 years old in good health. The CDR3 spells CASSLSGGAGELFF. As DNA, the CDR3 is TGTGCCAGCAGCTTATCGGGTGGGGCCGGGGAGCTGTTTTTT. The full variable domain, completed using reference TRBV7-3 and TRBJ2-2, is GAGVSQTPSNKVTEKGKYVELRCDPISGHTALYWYRQSLGQGPEFLIYFQGTGAADDSGLPNDRFFAVRPEGSVSTLKIQRTERGDSAVYLCASSLSGGAGELFFGEGSRLTVL.